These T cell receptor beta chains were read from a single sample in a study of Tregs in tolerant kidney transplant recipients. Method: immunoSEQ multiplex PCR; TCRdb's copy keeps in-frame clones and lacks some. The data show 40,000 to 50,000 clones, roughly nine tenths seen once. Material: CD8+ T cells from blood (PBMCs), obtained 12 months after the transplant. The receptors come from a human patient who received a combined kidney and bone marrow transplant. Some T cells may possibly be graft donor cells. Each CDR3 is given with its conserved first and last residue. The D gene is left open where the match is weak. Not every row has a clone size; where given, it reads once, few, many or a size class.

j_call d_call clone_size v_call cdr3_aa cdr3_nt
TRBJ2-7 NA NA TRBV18 CASSTQPQGNDEQYF TGTGCCAGCTCAACACAGCCACAGGGAAATGACGAGCAGTACTTC
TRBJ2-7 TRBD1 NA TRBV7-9 CASSSIGTVYEQYF TGTGCCAGCAGCTCCATCGGGACAGTCTACGAGCAGTACTTC
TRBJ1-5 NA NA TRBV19 CASSWGRGNQPQHF TGTGCCAGTAGTTGGGGGAGGGGGAATCAGCCCCAGCATTTT
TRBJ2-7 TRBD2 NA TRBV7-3 CVSSPSGRAYEQYF TGTGTCAGCAGTCCAAGCGGGAGGGCCTACGAGCAGTACTTC
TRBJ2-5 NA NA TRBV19 CASSPGTDVQETQYF TGTGCCAGTAGTCCCGGGACTGATGTACAAGAGACCCAGTACTTC
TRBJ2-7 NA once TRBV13 CASSPGGDEQYF TGTGCCAGCAGCCCAGGAGGCGACGAGCAGTACTTC
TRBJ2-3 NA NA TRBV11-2 CASSHSGNPTDTQYF TGTGCCAGCAGTCATAGCGGAAATCCCACAGATACGCAGTATTTT
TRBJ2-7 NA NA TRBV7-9 CASSPGRTYEQYF TGTGCCAGCAGCCCGGGTCGGACCTACGAGCAGTACTTC
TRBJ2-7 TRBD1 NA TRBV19 CASSQTGPYEQYF TGTGCCAGTAGCCAGACAGGGCCCTACGAGCAGTACTTC
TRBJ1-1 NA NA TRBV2 CASSEYGQSMNTEAFF TGTGCCAGCAGTGAATATGGACAGTCAATGAACACTGAAGCTTTCTTT
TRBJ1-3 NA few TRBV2 CASSEGEGSEGNTIYF TGTGCCAGCAGTGAAGGGGAGGGATCGGAAGGAAACACCATATATTTT
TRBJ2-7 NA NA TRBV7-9 CASSLAGAVYEQYF TGTGCCAGCAGCTTAGCGGGGGCGGTCTACGAGCAGTACTTC
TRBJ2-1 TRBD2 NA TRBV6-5 CASSYSPSGNEQFF TGTGCCAGCAGTTACTCTCCTAGCGGGAATGAGCAGTTCTTC
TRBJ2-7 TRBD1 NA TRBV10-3 CAISDPRTGDLYEQYF TGTGCCATCAGTGATCCTAGGACAGGGGATCTCTACGAGCAGTACTTC
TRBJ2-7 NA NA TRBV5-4 CASSLRGSAEQYF TGTGCCAGCAGCTTGCGGGGTTCCGCCGAGCAGTACTTC
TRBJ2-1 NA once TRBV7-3 CASSSDILNEQFF TGTGCCAGCAGCTCGGACATCCTCAATGAGCAGTTCTTC
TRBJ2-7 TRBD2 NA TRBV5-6 CASSLPSGRNYEQYF TGTGCCAGCAGCTTACCTAGCGGGAGGAACTACGAGCAGTACTTC
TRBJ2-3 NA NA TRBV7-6 CASSLLGSGTTDTQYF TGTGCCAGCAGCTTACTCGGTAGCGGAACCACAGATACGCAGTATTTT
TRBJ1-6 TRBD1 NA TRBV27 CASSSSTGGATYNSPLHF TGTGCCAGCAGTTCCTCAACAGGGGGCGCAACCTATAATTCCCCCCTCCACTTT
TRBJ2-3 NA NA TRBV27 CASSLSRGGLTDTQYF TGTGCCAGCAGTTTATCGAGGGGGGGCCTCACAGATACGCAGTATTTT
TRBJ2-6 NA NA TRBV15 CATSPLASGANVLTF TGTGCCACCAGTCCCTTGGCCTCTGGGGCCAACGTCCTGACTTTC
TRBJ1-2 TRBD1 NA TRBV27 CASSLSTGPDYGYTF TGTGCCAGCAGTTTATCGACAGGGCCCGACTATGGCTACACCTTC
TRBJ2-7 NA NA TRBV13 CASSLGTIAYEQYF TGTGCCAGCAGCTTAGGTACAATCGCCTACGAGCAGTACTTC
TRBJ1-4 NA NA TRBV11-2 CASSPLGGGADEKLFF TGTGCCAGCAGCCCTTTAGGGGGAGGGGCGGATGAAAAACTGTTTTTT
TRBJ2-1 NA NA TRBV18 CASSPLAGGVDEQFF TGTGCCAGCTCACCGTTAGCCGGGGGTGTAGATGAGCAGTTCTTC
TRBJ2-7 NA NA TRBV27 CASSIYNSHEQYF TGTGCCAGCAGTATCTATAATAGCCACGAGCAGTACTTC
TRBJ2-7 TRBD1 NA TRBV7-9 CASSLGQVHEQYF TGTGCCAGCAGCTTGGGACAGGTTCACGAGCAGTACTTC
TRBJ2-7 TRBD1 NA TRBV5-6 CASTSGTGGISYEQYF TGTGCCAGTACCTCCGGGACAGGGGGTATTTCCTACGAGCAGTACTTC
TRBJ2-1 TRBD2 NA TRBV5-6 CASSFLAGVVNEQFF TGTGCCAGCAGCTTCCTAGCGGGGGTGGTTAATGAGCAGTTCTTC
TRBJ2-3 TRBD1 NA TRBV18 CASSPAQGVSTDTQYF TGTGCCAGCTCACCAGCACAGGGGGTTAGCACAGATACGCAGTATTTT
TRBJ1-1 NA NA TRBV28 CASSPLVQNTEAFF TGTGCCAGCAGTCCGCTCGTACAGAACACTGAAGCTTTCTTT
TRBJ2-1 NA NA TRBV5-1 CASSLEGHHIGNEQFF TGCGCCAGCAGCTTGGAGGGACACCATATAGGGAATGAGCAGTTCTTC
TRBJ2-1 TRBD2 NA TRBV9 CASSVEAGGPSDEQFF TGTGCCAGCAGCGTAGAGGCGGGAGGGCCATCCGATGAGCAGTTCTTC
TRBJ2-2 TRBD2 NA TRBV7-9 CASSLPGTSGRLNTGELFF TGTGCCAGCAGCCTTCCCGGGACTAGCGGGAGATTGAACACCGGGGAGCTGTTTTTT
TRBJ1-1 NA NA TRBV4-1 CASSLQVDTTEAFF TGCGCCAGCAGCCTCCAGGTGGACACTACTGAAGCTTTCTTT
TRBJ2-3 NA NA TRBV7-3 CASSSGRRETDTQYF TGTGCCAGCAGCTCGGGGCGGAGGGAGACAGATACGCAGTATTTT
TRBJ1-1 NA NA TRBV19 CASQLYPRANTEAFF TGTGCCAGTCAATTATACCCCAGGGCAAACACTGAAGCTTTCTTT
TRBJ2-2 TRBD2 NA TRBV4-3 CASSHAGLAGNTGELFF TGCGCCAGCAGCCACGCGGGACTAGCGGGGAACACCGGGGAGCTGTTTTTT
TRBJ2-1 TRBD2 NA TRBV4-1 CASSQGLAGGNEQFF TGCGCCAGCAGCCAAGGACTAGCGGGGGGCAATGAGCAGTTCTTC
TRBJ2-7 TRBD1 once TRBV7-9 CASSLDRGIYEQYF TGTGCCAGCAGCTTAGACAGGGGAATCTACGAGCAGTACTTC